The 7 T cell receptor beta chains reported below all come from one sample, sequenced in a study of neurological immune-mediated disorders. Specified time point: technical triplicate 2. TCRdb processed the 5' RACE reads anew with MiXCR; each CDR3 protein has one entry. This table has tens of thousands of distinct CDR3 sequences, 24% appearing once. Sequencing used PBMCs. The source is a man in his 60s with HTLV-1-associated myelopathy (HAM/TSP).

In this sample, this clonotype turned up a few times. J is TRBJ2-3 and V is TRBV5-1; 12 nucleotides agree with TRBD2. Germline CDR1 reads SGHRS; CDR2 reads YFSETQ. There are 16 residues in the CDR3. V dropped 2 bases and J dropped 5; count of bases not matched to a gene: 6. CDR3 nucleotide sequence: TGCGCCAGCAGCTTACGACTAGCGGGAGAACTAGATACGCAGTATTTT. Residues: CASSLRLAGELDTQYF. The full variable domain, rest sourced from reference TRBV5-1 and TRBJ2-3, is KAGVTQTPRYLIKTRGQQVTLSCSPISGHRSVSWYQQTPGQGLQFLFEYFSETQRNKGNFPGRFSGRQFSNSRSEMNVSTLELGDSALYLCASSLRLAGELDTQYFGPGTRLTVL.

Sample share makes this clonotype medium-sized. The chain combines TRBV10-3 with TRBJ2-5; no definite D call. The CDR3 is made up of 11 amino acids. The V gene lost 3 bases and the J gene lost 4 bases, with 3 bases spanning the gap. From germline, CDR1 is ENHRY and CDR2 SYGVKD. The CDR3 nucleotides read TGTGCCATCAGTGATGGAGAGACCCAGTACTTC. Amino acid sequence: CAISDGETQYF.

This clonotype was detected many times. The chain links TRBV5-1 to TRBJ2-3, with a possible D match to TRBD1 (5 bases). The CDR3 contains 13 residues. Deletions cut 0 bases from V and 5 bases from J, with 7 bases between. Germline V lookup: CDR1 SGHRS, CDR2 YFSETQ. CDR3 in DNA: TGCGCCAGCAGCTTGGCCCAGGGAGATACGCAGTATTTT. This encodes CASSLAQGDTQYF.

The V and J genes are TRBV5-1 and TRBJ2-6; 11 bases are a match to TRBD2. Germline lookup yields CDR1 SGHRS and CDR2 YFSETQ. The length of the CDR3 is 18 residues. V was clipped by 3 bases and J by 0 bases; unmatched bases: 5. CDR3 amino acids: CASSSGTSGVSGANVLTF. For the CDR3, the DNA is TGCGCCAGCAGCTCAGGGACTAGCGGAGTCTCTGGGGCCAACGTCCTGACTTTC.

In its sample, this clonotype was seen many times. At one of its ends the junction is not consistent with the germline gene, which may arise from a read error. The chain couples TRBV7-9 to TRBJ2-3; 7 bases line up with TRBD1. This CDR3 is built from 14 residues. Germline lookup yields CDR1 SEHNR and CDR2 FQNEAQ (reference sequence). The CDR3 DNA follows: TGTGCCAGCACCTTAGGACAGGACACAGATACGCAGTATTTT. It yields the protein CASTLGQDTDTQYF.

This clonotype occurred many times. The CDR3 bases are TGCGCCAGCAGCCCTGGTGAGGACTACGAGCAGTACTTC. It is translated as CASSPGEDYEQYF. The chain is built from TRBV5-1 and TRBJ2-7; no definite D call. CDR1 SGHRS and CDR2 YFSETQ come from the germline V gene. The ends were cut back, 4 bases at V and 3 bases at J, with 11 bases in the middle. This CDR3 has 13 residues.

At least ten counts were recorded for this clonotype. V is TRBV15 and J is TRBJ2-5; a weak D match, TRBD1 (5 bases). Germline V gene lookup returns CDR1 LNHNV and CDR2 YYDKDF (reference sequence). The CDR3 consists of 12 residues. Between the trimmed V and J ends, which lost 5 bases and 5 bases, there was a span of 9 bases. This chain's CDR3 is CATSWGRETQYF. The CDR3 nucleotides are TGTGCCACCAGCTGGGGCCGGGAGACCCAGTACTTC. The complete variable domain, with remaining parts taken from reference TRBV15 and TRBJ2-5, reads DAMVIQNPRYQVTQFGKPVTLSCSQTLNHNVMYWYQQKSSQAPKLLFHYYDKDFNNEADTPDNFQSRRPNTSFCFLDIRSPGLGDTAMYLCATSWGRETQYFGPGTRLLVL.